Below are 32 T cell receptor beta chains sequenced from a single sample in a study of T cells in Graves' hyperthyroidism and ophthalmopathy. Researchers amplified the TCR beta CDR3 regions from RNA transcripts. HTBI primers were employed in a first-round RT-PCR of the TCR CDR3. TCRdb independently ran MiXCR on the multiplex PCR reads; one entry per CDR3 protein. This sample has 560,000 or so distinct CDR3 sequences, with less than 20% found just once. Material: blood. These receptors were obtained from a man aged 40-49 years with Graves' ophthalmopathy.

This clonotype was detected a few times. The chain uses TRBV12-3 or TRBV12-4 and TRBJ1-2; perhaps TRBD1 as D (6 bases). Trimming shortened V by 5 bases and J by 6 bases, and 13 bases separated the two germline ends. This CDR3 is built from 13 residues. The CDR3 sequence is CASSPQGINGYTF. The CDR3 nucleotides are TGTGCCAGCAGTCCGCAGGGGATTAATGGCTACACCTTC.

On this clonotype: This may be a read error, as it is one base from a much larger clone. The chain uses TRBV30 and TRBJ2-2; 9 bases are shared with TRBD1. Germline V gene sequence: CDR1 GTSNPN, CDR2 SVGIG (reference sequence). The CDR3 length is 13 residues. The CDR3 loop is CVCWDRATGELFF. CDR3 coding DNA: TGTGTCTGTTGGGACAGGGCGACCGGGGAGCTGTTTTTT.

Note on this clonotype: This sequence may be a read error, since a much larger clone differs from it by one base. DNA of the CDR3: TGTGCCGGCAGTCGACAGGGCGGGATCACCGATACGCAGTATTTT. Translated, it gives CAGSRQGGITDTQYF. The V gene is TRBV2, the J gene TRBJ2-3, with D tentatively TRBD1 (7 bases). Per the germline V gene, CDR1 is SNHLY and CDR2 is FYNNEI. This CDR3 has 15 amino acids.

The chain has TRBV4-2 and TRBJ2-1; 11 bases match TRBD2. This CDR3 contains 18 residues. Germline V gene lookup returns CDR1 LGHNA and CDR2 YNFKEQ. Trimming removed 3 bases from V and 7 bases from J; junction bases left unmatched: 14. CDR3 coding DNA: TGTGCCAGCAGCCACCAAAGCCCTGTAGCGGGAGGGATAAATGAGCAGTTCTTC. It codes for CASSHQSPVAGGINEQFF.

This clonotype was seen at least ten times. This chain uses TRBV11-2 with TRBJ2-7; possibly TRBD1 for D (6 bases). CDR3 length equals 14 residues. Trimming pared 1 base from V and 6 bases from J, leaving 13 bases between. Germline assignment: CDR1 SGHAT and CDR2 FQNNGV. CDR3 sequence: CASSLGTVRSEQYF. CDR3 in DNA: TGTGCCAGCAGCTTAGGGACAGTGAGAAGCGAGCAGTACTTC.

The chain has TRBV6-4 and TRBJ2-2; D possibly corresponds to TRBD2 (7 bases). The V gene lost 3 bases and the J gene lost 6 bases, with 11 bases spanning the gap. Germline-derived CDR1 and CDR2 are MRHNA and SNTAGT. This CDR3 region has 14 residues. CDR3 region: CASSEDGGPGELFF. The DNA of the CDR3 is TGTGCCAGCAGTGAAGACGGGGGGCCCGGGGAGCTGTTTTTT.

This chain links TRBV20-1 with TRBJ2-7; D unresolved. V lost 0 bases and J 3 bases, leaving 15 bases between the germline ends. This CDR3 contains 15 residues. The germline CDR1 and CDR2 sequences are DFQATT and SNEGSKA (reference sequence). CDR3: CSARDVVQSDYEQYF. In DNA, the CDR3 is TGCAGTGCTAGAGATGTAGTTCAGAGTGACTACGAGCAGTACTTC.

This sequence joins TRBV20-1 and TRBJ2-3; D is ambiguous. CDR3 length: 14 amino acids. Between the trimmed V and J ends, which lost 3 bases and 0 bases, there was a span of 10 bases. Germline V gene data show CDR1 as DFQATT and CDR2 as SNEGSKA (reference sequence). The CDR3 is CSARLTTSTDTQYF. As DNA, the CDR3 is TGCAGTGCTAGGTTAACGACTAGCACAGATACGCAGTATTTT.

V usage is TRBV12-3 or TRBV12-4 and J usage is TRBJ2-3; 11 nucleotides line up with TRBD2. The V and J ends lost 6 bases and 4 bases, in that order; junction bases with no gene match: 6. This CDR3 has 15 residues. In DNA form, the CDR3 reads TGTGCCAGCAGCCCCACTAGCGGGGGACCAGATACGCAGTATTTT. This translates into CASSPTSGGPDTQYF.

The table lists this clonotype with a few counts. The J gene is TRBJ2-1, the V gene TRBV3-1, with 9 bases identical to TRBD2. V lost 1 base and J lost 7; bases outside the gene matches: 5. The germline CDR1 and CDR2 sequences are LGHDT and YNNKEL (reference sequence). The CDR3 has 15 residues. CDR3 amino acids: CASSQGGRAVNEQFF. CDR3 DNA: TGTGCCAGCAGCCAAGGCGGGAGGGCTGTAAATGAGCAGTTCTTC.

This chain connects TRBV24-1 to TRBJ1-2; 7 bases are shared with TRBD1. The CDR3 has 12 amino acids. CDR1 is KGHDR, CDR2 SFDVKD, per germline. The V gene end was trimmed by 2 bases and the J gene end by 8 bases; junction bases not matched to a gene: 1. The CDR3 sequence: CATSDWTGGYTF. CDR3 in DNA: TGTGCCACCAGTGATTGGACAGGAGGCTACACCTTC.

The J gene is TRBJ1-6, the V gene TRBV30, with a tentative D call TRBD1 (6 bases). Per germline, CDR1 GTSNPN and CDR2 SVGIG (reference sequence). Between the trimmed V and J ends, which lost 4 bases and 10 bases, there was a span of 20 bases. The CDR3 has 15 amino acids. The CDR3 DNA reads TGTGCCTGGAACCTTTTGAGGGGGGGCAAATCACCCCTCCACTTT. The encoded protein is CAWNLLRGGKSPLHF.

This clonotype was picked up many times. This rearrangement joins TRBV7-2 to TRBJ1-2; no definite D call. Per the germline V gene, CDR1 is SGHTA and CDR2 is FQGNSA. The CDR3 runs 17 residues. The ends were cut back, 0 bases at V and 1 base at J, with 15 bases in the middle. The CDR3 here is CASSLALGGSYNYGYTF. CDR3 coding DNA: TGTGCCAGCAGCTTAGCGCTGGGCGGAAGCTATAACTATGGCTACACCTTC.

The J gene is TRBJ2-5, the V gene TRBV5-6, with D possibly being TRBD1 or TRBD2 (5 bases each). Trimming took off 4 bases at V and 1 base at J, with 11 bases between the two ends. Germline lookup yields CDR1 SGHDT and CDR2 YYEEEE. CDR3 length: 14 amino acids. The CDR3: CASSGSGSQETQYF. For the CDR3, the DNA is TGTGCCAGCAGCGGTTCAGGGAGCCAAGAGACCCAGTACTTC.

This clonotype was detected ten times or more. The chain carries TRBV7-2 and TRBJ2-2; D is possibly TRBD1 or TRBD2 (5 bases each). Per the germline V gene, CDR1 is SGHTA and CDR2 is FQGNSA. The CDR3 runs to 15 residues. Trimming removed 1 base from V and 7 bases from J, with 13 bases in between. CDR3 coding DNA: TGTGCCAGCAGCTTAGTATTTGGGGGAAGCGGGGAGCTGTTTTTT. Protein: CASSLVFGGSGELFF.

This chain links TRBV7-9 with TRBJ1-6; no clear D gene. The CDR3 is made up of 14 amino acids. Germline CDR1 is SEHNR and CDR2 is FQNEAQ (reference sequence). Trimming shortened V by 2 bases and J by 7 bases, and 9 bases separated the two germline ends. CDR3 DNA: TGTGCCAGCAGCTTATACGGGAAGAATTCACCCCTCCACTTT. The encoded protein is CASSLYGKNSPLHF.

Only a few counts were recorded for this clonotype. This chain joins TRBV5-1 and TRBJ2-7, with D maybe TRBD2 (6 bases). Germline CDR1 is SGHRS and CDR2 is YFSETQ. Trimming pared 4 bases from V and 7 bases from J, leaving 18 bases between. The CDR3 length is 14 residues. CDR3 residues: CASSHPGRQREQYF. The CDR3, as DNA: TGCGCCAGCAGCCACCCCGGGAGACAAAGGGAGCAGTACTTC.

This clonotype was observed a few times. The CDR3 loop reads CASSHGQGIGGANVLTF. DNA of the CDR3: TGTGCCAGCAGCCACGGACAGGGAATAGGTGGGGCCAACGTCCTGACTTTC. This chain links TRBV4-2 with TRBJ2-6; 8 bases align to TRBD1. The CDR3 extends over 17 amino acids. V dropped 3 bases and J dropped 3; count of bases not matched to a gene: 7. From germline, CDR1 is LGHNA and CDR2 YNFKEQ.

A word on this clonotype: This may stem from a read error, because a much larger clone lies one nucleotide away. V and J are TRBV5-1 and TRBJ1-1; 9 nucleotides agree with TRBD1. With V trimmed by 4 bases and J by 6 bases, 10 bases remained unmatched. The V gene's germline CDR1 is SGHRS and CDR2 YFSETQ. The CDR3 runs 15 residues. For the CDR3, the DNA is TGCGCCAGCAGCCTGACAGGACAGGGGTGTGCTGAAGCTTTCTTT. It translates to CASSLTGQGCAEAFF.

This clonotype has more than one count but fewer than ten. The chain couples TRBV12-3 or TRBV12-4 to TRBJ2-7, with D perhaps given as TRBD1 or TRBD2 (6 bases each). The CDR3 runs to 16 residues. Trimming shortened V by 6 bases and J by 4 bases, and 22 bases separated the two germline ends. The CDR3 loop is CASSSRGGPSTYEQYF. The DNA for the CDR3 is TGTGCCAGCAGCTCCCGTGGGGGGCCCTCCACTTACGAGCAGTACTTC.

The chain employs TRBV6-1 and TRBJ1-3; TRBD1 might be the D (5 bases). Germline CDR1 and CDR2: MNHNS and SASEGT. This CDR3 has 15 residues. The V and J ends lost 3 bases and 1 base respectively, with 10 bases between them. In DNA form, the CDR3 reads TGTGCCAGCAGTGATCAGGGTTGGTCTGGAAACACCATATATTTT. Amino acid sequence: CASSDQGWSGNTIYF.

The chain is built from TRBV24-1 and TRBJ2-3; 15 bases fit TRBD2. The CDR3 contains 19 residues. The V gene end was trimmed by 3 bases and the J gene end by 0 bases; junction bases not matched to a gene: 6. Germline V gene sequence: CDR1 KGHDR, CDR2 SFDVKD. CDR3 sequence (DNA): TGTGCCACCAGTGATACCGGACTAGCGGGGGGGTTTAGCACAGATACGCAGTATTTT. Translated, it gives CATSDTGLAGGFSTDTQYF.

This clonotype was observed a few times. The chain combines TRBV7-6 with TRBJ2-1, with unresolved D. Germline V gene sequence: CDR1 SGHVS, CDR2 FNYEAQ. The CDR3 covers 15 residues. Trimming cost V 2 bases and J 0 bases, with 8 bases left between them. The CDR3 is CASSLWASSYNEQFF. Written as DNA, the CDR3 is TGTGCCAGCAGCTTATGGGCGAGCTCCTACAATGAGCAGTTCTTC.

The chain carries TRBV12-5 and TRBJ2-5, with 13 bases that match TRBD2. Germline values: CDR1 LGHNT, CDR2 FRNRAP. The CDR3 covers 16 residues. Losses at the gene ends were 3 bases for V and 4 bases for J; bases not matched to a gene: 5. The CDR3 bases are TGTGCTAGTGGTTTCCCCCGGACTAGCGGGGGAGAGACCCAGTACTTC. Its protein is CASGFPRTSGGETQYF.

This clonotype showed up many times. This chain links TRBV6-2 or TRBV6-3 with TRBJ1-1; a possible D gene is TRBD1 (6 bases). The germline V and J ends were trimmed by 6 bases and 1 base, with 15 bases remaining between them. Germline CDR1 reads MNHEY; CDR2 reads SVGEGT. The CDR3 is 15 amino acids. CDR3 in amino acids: CASRPSQGTNTEAFF. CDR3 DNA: TGTGCCAGCAGGCCCTCTCAGGGGACGAACACTGAAGCTTTCTTT.

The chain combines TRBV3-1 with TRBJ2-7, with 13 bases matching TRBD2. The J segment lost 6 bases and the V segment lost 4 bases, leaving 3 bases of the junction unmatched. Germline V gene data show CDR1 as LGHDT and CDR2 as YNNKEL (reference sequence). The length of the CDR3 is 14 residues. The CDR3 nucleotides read TGTGCCAGCAGCCCGACTAGCGGGGGGCCCGAGCAGTACTTC. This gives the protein CASSPTSGGPEQYF.

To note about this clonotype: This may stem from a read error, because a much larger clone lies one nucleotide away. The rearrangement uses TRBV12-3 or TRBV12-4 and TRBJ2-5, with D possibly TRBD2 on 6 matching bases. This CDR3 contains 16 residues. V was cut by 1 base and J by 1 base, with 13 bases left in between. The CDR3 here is CASSLGVLRGQETQYF. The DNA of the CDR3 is TGTGCCAGCAGTTTAGGAGTCTTGCGGGGCCAAGAGACCCAGTACTTC.

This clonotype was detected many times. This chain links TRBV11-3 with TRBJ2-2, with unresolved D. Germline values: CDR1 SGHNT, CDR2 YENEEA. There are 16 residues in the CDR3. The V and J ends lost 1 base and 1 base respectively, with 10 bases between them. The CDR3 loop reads CASSLGDSRNTGELFF. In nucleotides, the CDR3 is TGTGCCAGCAGCTTAGGTGACTCGAGGAACACCGGGGAGCTGTTTTTT. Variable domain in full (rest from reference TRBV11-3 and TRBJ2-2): EAGVVQSPRYKIIEKKQPVAFWCNPISGHNTLYWYLQNLGQGPELLIRYENEEAVDDSQLPKDRFSAERLKGVDSTLKIQPAELGDSAVYLCASSLGDSRNTGELFFGEGSRLTVL.

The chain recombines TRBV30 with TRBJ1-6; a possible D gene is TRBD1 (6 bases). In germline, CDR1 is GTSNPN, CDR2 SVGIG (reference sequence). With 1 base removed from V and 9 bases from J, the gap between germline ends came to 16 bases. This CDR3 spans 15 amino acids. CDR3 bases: TGTGCCTGGAGTGGACTGAGGGGGGCTGGTTCACCCCTCCACTTT. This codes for CAWSGLRGAGSPLHF.

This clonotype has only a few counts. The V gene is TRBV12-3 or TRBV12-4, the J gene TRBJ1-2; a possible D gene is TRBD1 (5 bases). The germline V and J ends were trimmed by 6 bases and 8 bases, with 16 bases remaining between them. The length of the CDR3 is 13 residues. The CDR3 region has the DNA TGTGCCAGCAGAGAATCCGGGACGGGAGGCTACACCTTC. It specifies CASRESGTGGYTF.

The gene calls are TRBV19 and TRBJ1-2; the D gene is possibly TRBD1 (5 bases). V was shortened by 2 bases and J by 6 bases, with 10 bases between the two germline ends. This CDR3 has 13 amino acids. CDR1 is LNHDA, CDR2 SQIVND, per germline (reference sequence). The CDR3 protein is CASSISTVHGYTF. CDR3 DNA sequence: TGTGCCAGTAGTATATCGACAGTGCATGGCTACACCTTC.

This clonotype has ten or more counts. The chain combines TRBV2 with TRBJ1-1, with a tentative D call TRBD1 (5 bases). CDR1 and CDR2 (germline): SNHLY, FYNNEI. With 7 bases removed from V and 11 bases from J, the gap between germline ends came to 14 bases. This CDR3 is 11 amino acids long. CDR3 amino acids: CASIQGVAAFF. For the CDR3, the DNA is TGTGCCAGCATTCAAGGGGTAGCGGCTTTCTTT.